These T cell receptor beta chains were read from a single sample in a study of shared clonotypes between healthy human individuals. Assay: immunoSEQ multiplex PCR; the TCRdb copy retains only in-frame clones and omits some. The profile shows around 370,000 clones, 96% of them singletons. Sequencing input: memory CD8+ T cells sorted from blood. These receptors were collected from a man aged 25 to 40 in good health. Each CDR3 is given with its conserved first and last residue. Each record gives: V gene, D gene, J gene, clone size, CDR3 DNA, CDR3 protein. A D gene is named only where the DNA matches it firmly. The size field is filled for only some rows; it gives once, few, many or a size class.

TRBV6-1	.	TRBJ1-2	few	TGTGCCAGCAGTGAAGCGCACCTCACAGGTTTGGGCTACACCTTC	CASSEAHLTGLGYTF
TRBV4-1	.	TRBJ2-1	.	TGCGCCAGCAGCCAAGTAAACAATGAGCAGTTCTTC	CASSQVNNEQFF
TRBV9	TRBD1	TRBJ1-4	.	TGTGCCAGCAGCGTAGACTCCGGGACAGGTTACAGAAAACTGTTTTTT	CASSVDSGTGYRKLFF
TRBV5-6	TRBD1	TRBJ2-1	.	TGTGCCAGCAGCTTGAGGGACAGATTTATATACAATGAGCAGTTCTTC	CASSLRDRFIYNEQFF
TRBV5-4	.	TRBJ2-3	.	TGTGCCAGCAGTTCGGACCCGTTCACAGATACGCAGTATTTT	CASSSDPFTDTQYF
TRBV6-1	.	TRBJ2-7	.	TGTGCCAGCAGTAGGAGGCCCTACGAGCAGTACTTC	CASSRRPYEQYF
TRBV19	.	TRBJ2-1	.	TGTGCCAGTAGATCAAGTGTTTTCGACAATGAGCAGTTCTTC	CASRSSVFDNEQFF
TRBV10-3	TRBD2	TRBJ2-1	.	TGTGCCATCAGTGGGTCAAGGACTAGCGGGAGCCCTTCGTCCCTAAGCTCCTACAATGAGCAGTTCTTC	CAISGSRTSGSPSSLSSYNEQFF
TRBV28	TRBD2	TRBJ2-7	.	TGTGCCAGCAGTTTTCGGGGACTAGCGGGACAGCAGTACTTC	CASSFRGLAGQQYF
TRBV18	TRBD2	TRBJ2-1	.	TGTGCCAGCTCACAATCAGCGGGAGGGAATGAGCAGTTCTTC	CASSQSAGGNEQFF
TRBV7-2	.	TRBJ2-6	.	TGTGCCAGCAGCTTAGAGTTGTACTCTGGGGCCAACGTCCTGACTTTC	CASSLELYSGANVLTF
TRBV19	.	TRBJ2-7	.	TGTGCCAGTAGTATGGCAGGGAACTCCTACGAGCAGTACTTC	CASSMAGNSYEQYF
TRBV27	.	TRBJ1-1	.	TGTGCCAGCAGTTTAACTATGAACACTGAAGCTTTCTTT	CASSLTMNTEAFF
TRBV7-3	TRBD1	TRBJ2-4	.	TGTGCCAGCAGCGTACAGGGGTCGCCCCTTGACATTCAGTACTTC	CASSVQGSPLDIQYF
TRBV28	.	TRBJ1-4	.	TGTGCCAGCAGTTCCCCCGGGTCTGCTAATGAAAAACTGTTTTTT	CASSSPGSANEKLFF
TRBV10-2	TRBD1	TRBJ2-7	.	TGCGCCAGCAGTGGCCGGGACAGGGGAGACGAGCAGTACTTC	CASSGRDRGDEQYF
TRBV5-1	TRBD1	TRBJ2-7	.	TGCGCCAGCAGCCCCCGACCCACTACAGGGGGCGCGACCTACGAGCAGTACTTC	CASSPRPTTGGATYEQYF
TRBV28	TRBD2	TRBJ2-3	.	TGTGCCAGCACCCGGACTAGCGGGACAGATACGCAGTATTTT	CASTRTSGTDTQYF